The 29 T cell receptor beta chains below all came from one sample that was sequenced in a study of T cell clones after liver transplantation. The table came from immunoSEQ multiplex PCR; TCRdb's copy has only in-frame clones and leaves some out. The sample carries tens of thousands of clones, 90% recorded once. This material consisted of CD4+ T cells from blood, taken before liver transplant. These receptors were taken from a human donor who received a liver transplant.

The gene calls are TRBV5-6 and TRBJ2-7; D uncertain. Germline CDR1 is SGHDT and CDR2 is YYEEEE. CDR3 length equals 16 residues. V lost 0 bases and J lost 0, with 13 bases in between. CDR3 in amino acids: CASSLGAGGRSYEQYF. The CDR3 DNA is TGTGCCAGCAGCTTGGGGGCCGGTGGGCGCTCCTACGAGCAGTACTTC.

The V and J genes are TRBV19 and TRBJ1-2; 8 bases fit TRBD1. Germline CDR1 is LNHDA and CDR2 is SQIVND (reference sequence). The CDR3 runs 13 residues. J was trimmed by 0 bases and V by 10 bases; bases with no gene match: 4. The CDR3 here is CATGDRPNYGYTF. Written as DNA, the CDR3 is TGTGCCACTGGGGACAGGCCTAACTATGGCTACACCTTC.

The chain recombines TRBV7-9 with TRBJ2-1, with 8 bases fitting TRBD2. The V and J ends lost 5 bases and 4 bases, in that order; junction bases with no gene match: 13. In germline, CDR1 is SEHNR, CDR2 FQNEAQ (reference sequence). The CDR3 spans 17 residues. The CDR3: CASSPRWGTSRYNEQFF. DNA of the CDR3: TGTGCCAGCAGCCCGAGGTGGGGGACTAGTAGATACAATGAGCAGTTCTTC. Together with reference TRBV7-9 and TRBJ2-1, the CDR3 gives the full variable domain: DTGVSQNPRHKITKRGQNVTFRCDPISEHNRLYWYRQTLGQGPEFLTYFQNEAQLEKSRLLSDRFSAERPKGSFSTLEIQRTEQGDSAMYLCASSPRWGTSRYNEQFFGPGTRLTVL.

V is TRBV5-1 and J is TRBJ1-4, with unresolved D. Deletions cut 4 bases from V and 4 bases from J, with 11 bases between. CDR1 is SGHRS, CDR2 YFSETQ, per germline. The CDR3 sequence is 14 residues long. The CDR3, as DNA: TGCGCCAGCAGCCTGGACGGAAATAATGAAAAACTGTTTTTT. Its protein product is CASSLDGNNEKLFF.

This clone was observed a handful of times. The genes are TRBV30 and TRBJ2-1; possibly TRBD2 for D (6 bases). V was shortened by 1 base and J by 14 bases, with 9 bases between the two germline ends. Germline CDR1 is GTSNPN and CDR2 is SVGIG (reference sequence). CDR3 size: 10 residues. CDR3 DNA: TGTGCCTGGAGTGGGGGGGAGGAGTTCTTC. Translating gives CAWSGGEEFF.

The V and J genes are TRBV21-1 and TRBJ1-1; TRBD1 reflects the table's D call only, with no check against the DNA. TRBV21-1 is termed a pseudogene. This CDR3 contains 16 residues. The CDR3 nucleotides read TGTGCCAGCAGTCTTGTTCCAGGGGGTGGAGGCACTGAAGCTTTCTTT. This sequence encodes CASSLVPGGGGTEAFF.

V gene TRBV7-8 combines with J gene TRBJ2-3, with 10 nucleotides matching TRBD2. This CDR3 is built from 20 residues. Trimming took 1 base from V and 2 from J; bases not matched to a gene: 15. Per the germline V gene, CDR1 is SGHVS and CDR2 is FQNEAQ. The chain's CDR3 is CASSLVASGRAYRDTDTQYF. The CDR3 region has the DNA TGTGCCAGCAGCTTAGTGGCCAGCGGGAGGGCCTATCGTGACACAGATACGCAGTATTTT.

V usage is TRBV7-2 and J usage is TRBJ2-7; no reliable D call. Per germline, CDR1 SGHTA and CDR2 FQGNSA. The ends were cut back, 2 bases at V and 3 bases at J, with 8 bases in the middle. The CDR3 runs 13 residues. In DNA form, the CDR3 reads TGTGCCAGCAGCTTATCGGCAGACTACGAGCAGTACTTC. It yields the protein CASSLSADYEQYF.

This chain connects TRBV5-6 to TRBJ2-5; weak D call: TRBD1 (5 bases). The CDR3 is made up of 14 amino acids. CDR1 and CDR2 (germline): SGHDT, YYEEEE. V gave up 0 bases and J gave up 5 bases, with 11 bases separating them. This CDR3 reads CASSLVGRVETQYF. The CDR3 coding sequence is TGTGCCAGCAGCTTGGTTGGCAGGGTGGAGACCCAGTACTTC. The full variable domain, its missing parts supplied by reference TRBV5-6 and TRBJ2-5, is DAGVTQSPTHLIKTRGQQVTLRCSPKSGHDTVSWYQQALGQGPQFIFQYYEEEERQRGNFPDRFSGHQFPNYSSELNVNALLLGDSALYLCASSLVGRVETQYFGPGTRLLVL.

The J gene is TRBJ2-2, the V gene TRBV5-1, with D tentatively TRBD2 (6 bases). The CDR3 loop spans 15 amino acids. CDR1 and CDR2 from the germline V gene are SGHRS and YFSETQ. V was trimmed by 6 bases and J by 0 bases, leaving 12 bases between them. CDR3 loop: CASTGGAANTGELFF. DNA for the CDR3: TGCGCCAGCACCGGGGGTGCGGCGAACACCGGGGAGCTGTTTTTT.

The gene calls are TRBV6-6 and TRBJ2-1; TRBD2 matches at 11 bases. The CDR3 runs 16 residues. Unmatched junction bases numbered 6, after V lost 2 bases and J lost 6 bases. Looked up from germline, CDR1 is MNHNY and CDR2 is SVGAGI (reference sequence). The CDR3 coding sequence is TGTGCCAGCAGTTACGGGCTAGCGGGAGGAGCCAATGAGCAGTTCTTC. It encodes CASSYGLAGGANEQFF.

This chain connects TRBV4-3 to TRBJ2-3; no firm D call. Germline V gives CDR1 LGHNA, CDR2 YSLEER. The CDR3 is made up of 14 amino acids. Trimming took 5 bases from V and 2 from J, leaving 11 bases between them. CDR3 coding DNA: TGCGCCAGCAGCGAACTACCATACACAGATACGCAGTATTTT. The encoded protein is CASSELPYTDTQYF.

V and J are TRBV7-2 and TRBJ2-1; D possibly uses TRBD1 or TRBD2 (6 bases each). Germline lookup yields CDR1 SGHTA and CDR2 FQGNSA. This CDR3 comprises 14 residues. Trimming removed 4 bases at V and 7 bases at J, with 14 bases between. The CDR3 loop reads CASSSRLGGNEQFF. The CDR3 DNA is TGTGCCAGCAGCTCAAGACTAGGGGGGAATGAGCAGTTCTTC.

The V gene is TRBV15, the J gene TRBJ2-6; D is undetermined. The length of the CDR3 is 17 residues. The V end was cut by 1 base, the J end by 4 bases, with 14 bases between. CDR1 and CDR2 (germline): LNHNV, YYDKDF (reference sequence). The CDR3 sequence is CATSRAAEVSGANVLTF. In DNA, the CDR3 is TGTGCCACCAGCAGAGCTGCGGAAGTCTCCGGGGCCAACGTCCTGACTTTC.

V gene TRBV7-2 combines with J gene TRBJ2-7; 7 bases match TRBD2. The CDR3 is 13 residues long. J lost 3 bases, V lost 5 bases, and 4 bases had no gene match. Germline V lookup: CDR1 SGHTA, CDR2 FQGNSA. The CDR3 spells CASSGEGRYEQYF. CDR3 nucleotides: TGTGCCAGCAGCGGGGAGGGCCGCTACGAGCAGTACTTC.

The count of this clone is one. J is TRBJ1-3 and V is TRBV5-1, with D hard to call. Germline V gives CDR1 SGHRS, CDR2 YFSETQ. The CDR3 length is 15 residues. The V gene lost 0 bases and the J gene lost 4 bases, with 11 bases spanning the gap. Here the CDR3 reads CASSLVGDAGNTIYF. The CDR3 nucleotides are TGCGCCAGCAGCTTGGTTGGTGATGCGGGAAACACCATATATTTT.

The chain carries TRBV28 and TRBJ2-7, with unresolved D. The CDR3 extends over 11 amino acids. The ends were cut back, 8 bases at V and 3 bases at J, with 8 bases in the middle. Germline V gene sequence: CDR1 MDHEN, CDR2 SYDVKM. This chain's CDR3 is CASSADYEQYF. CDR3 coding DNA: TGTGCCAGCTCTGCCGACTACGAGCAGTACTTC.

The chain carries TRBV19 and TRBJ2-2, with 9 bases fitting TRBD1. V lost 5 bases, J lost 3 bases, and 7 bases stayed unmatched. The CDR3 runs 16 residues. CDR1 is LNHDA and CDR2 is SQIVND in the germline V gene (reference sequence). The CDR3 nucleotides are TGTGCCAGTAGTTTGGGACAGGGTGCGTACACCGGGGAGCTGTTTTTT. Residues: CASSLGQGAYTGELFF.

The chain is built from TRBV27 and TRBJ2-5, with 8 nucleotides matching TRBD1. The V gene end was trimmed by 9 bases and the J gene end by 4 bases; junction bases not matched to a gene: 13. Germline lookup yields CDR1 MNHEY and CDR2 SMNVEV (reference sequence). CDR3 size: 15 residues. The CDR3 region has the DNA TGTGCCAGTCGCAGGGGGCCCTCCGTCCGAGAGACCCAGTACTTC. This codes for CASRRGPSVRETQYF.

The chain carries TRBV9 and TRBJ1-3; D gene unclear. V lost 0 bases and J 0 bases, leaving 7 bases between the germline ends. Germline CDR1 reads SGDLS; CDR2 reads YYNGEE. The CDR3 extends over 15 amino acids. In nucleotides, the CDR3 is TGTGCCAGCAGCGTAGGGGCCGACTCTGGAAACACCATATATTTT. Translating gives CASSVGADSGNTIYF.

The CDR3 coding sequence is TGTGCCAGCAGCAGTGGGACTCTCCGGGAGACCCAGTACTTC. Its translation is CASSSGTLRETQYF. This chain joins TRBV7-8 and TRBJ2-5, with D possibly TRBD2 on 6 matching bases. The CDR3 has 14 residues. Germline V gene lookup returns CDR1 SGHVS and CDR2 FQNEAQ. Trimming shortened V by 5 bases and J by 5 bases, and 15 bases separated the two germline ends.

The V gene is TRBV5-5, the J gene TRBJ2-7; maybe TRBD2 (6 bases). The V end was cut by 4 bases, the J end by 6 bases, with 20 bases between. The CDR3 covers 15 residues. Per the germline V gene, CDR1 is SGHKS and CDR2 is YYEKEE (reference sequence). The CDR3 coding sequence is TGTGCCAGCAGCGTGACGGTGATCGGGAGCGGCGAGCAGTACTTC. This translates into CASSVTVIGSGEQYF.

The rearrangement joins TRBV11-2 to TRBJ2-1; TRBD2 is a possible D gene (6 bases). The germline V and J ends were trimmed by 1 base and 3 bases, with 22 bases remaining between them. Germline V CDR1 and CDR2: SGHAT, FQNNGV. This CDR3 spans 19 amino acids. CDR3 sequence (DNA): TGTGCCAGCAGCTTAGTAGGTAGCGGAGGGAAACTGAACTACAATGAGCAGTTCTTC. Protein product: CASSLVGSGGKLNYNEQFF.

The chain is built from TRBV5-1 and TRBJ2-6; D is unclear. CDR1 is SGHRS, CDR2 YFSETQ, per germline. The CDR3 loop spans 16 amino acids. V was shortened by 4 bases and J by 2 bases, with 13 bases between the two germline ends. The CDR3: CASSPSVDPGANVLTF. The CDR3 DNA follows: TGCGCCAGCAGCCCGTCGGTCGACCCTGGGGCCAACGTCCTGACTTTC.

This chain uses TRBV7-3 with TRBJ2-2; a possible D gene is TRBD2 (5 bases). Trimming cost V 4 bases and J 0 bases, with 12 bases left between them. The CDR3 contains 16 residues. Germline CDR1 SGHTA, CDR2 FQGTGA. DNA of the CDR3: TGTGCCAGCAGCTCACTAGGGATCTCGAACACCGGGGAGCTGTTTTTT. It encodes CASSSLGISNTGELFF. The complete variable domain, with remaining parts taken from reference TRBV7-3 and TRBJ2-2, reads GAGVSQTPSNKVTEKGKYVELRCDPISGHTALYWYRQSLGQGPEFLIYFQGTGAADDSGLPNDRFFAVRPEGSVSTLKIQRTERGDSAVYLCASSSLGISNTGELFFGEGSRLTVL.

The genes are TRBV6-5 and TRBJ2-1; D is undetermined. Trimming removed 1 base from V and 6 bases from J, with 7 bases in between. Germline V gene sequence: CDR1 MNHEY, CDR2 SVGAGI. This CDR3 is built from 13 residues. The CDR3 region is CASSYFPRNEQFF. For the CDR3, the DNA is TGTGCCAGCAGTTACTTTCCGCGCAATGAGCAGTTCTTC.

The genes are TRBV29-1 and TRBJ2-7; 7 bases align to TRBD1. The CDR3 is made up of 12 amino acids. The trim removed 5 bases at V and 4 bases at J, leaving 5 bases unmatched. Germline assignment: CDR1 SQVTM and CDR2 ANQGSEA. CDR3 in amino acids: CSVRDSPYEQYF. DNA of the CDR3: TGCAGCGTTCGGGACAGCCCATACGAGCAGTACTTC.

The chain is built from TRBV5-6 and TRBJ2-7; the match to TRBD2 covers 7 bases. Germline V gene sequence: CDR1 SGHDT, CDR2 YYEEEE. After removal of 1 base from V and 2 bases from J, the junction contained 6 bases not matched to a gene. The CDR3 runs to 15 residues. Written as DNA, the CDR3 is TGTGCCAGCAGCTTGCCCGGGGGGAACACCTACGAGCAGTACTTC. Translation: CASSLPGGNTYEQYF.

The chain combines TRBV9 with TRBJ1-3; D not resolved. Per the germline V gene, CDR1 is SGDLS and CDR2 is YYNGEE. CDR3 size: 16 residues. With 1 base removed from V and 0 bases from J, the gap between germline ends came to 11 bases. CDR3 in amino acids: CASSVQAFDSGNTIYF. In nucleotides, the CDR3 is TGTGCCAGCAGCGTACAGGCCTTTGACTCTGGAAACACCATATATTTT. The entire variable domain, with the rest obtained from reference TRBV9 and TRBJ1-3, is as follows: DSGVTQTPKHLITATGQRVTLRCSPRSGDLSVYWYQQSLDQGLQFLIQYYNGEERAKGNILERFSAQQFPDLHSELNLSSLELGDSALYFCASSVQAFDSGNTIYFGEGSWLTVV.